This T cell receptor beta chain was identified in a study of T cells after posttransplantation cyclophosphamide. The CDR3 extends over 23 amino acids. Data came from immunoSEQ multiplex PCR; TCRdb stores just in-frame clones and leaves some out. This repertoire lists roughly 5,400 clones without singletons; roughly 15% sits in the top ten. This clone was seen more than once but under ten times. Its antigen remains unknown. Overall study results and limits: Donor-recipient repertoire similarity was low at 1-2 months, rising over year one. TRB overlap between skin or GI tissue T cells and blood was limited. Recipient CMV seropositivity and CMV reactivation strongly tracked TRB clonality.

Treatment was busulfan-fludarabine conditioning, a marrow graft, and cyclophosphamide on days +3 and +4. V is TRBV21-1 and J is TRBJ2-7; the table calls TRBD2, which could not be checked here. TRBV21-1 is a pseudogene locus. Sequences were derived from PBMCs, sampled after allogeneic stem cell transplant with posttransplant cyclophosphamide. This receptor was obtained from a female patient aged 30 to 45 who received an allogeneic stem cell transplant from an unrelated donor, was CMV-positive, and had acute and chronic GVHD. A subset of T cells may come from the graft donor. CDR3 sequence reads: CASSKKLGWATSEKRDPSYEQYF. Here the CDR3 DNA reads TGTGCCAGCAGCAAAAAGTTGGGATGGGCGACCAGTGAAAAGCGGGACCCCTCCTACGAGCAGTACTTC.